The clone carrying this TCR beta chain occurred a few times. The antigen remains undetermined. These data belong to a study of long-term antiretroviral therapy in people with HIV. The study's findings and limits: HIV repertoires spanned narrower CDR3 length ranges than controls.

Before DNA extraction, about 1-10 million cryopreserved PBMC were held in the samples. Survey-level immunoSEQ v3.0 assays were run. A target of about 35,000-50,000 T-cell genomes per sample was set for sequencing. TCRdb's copy holds only in-frame clones and misses some; the assay was immunoSEQ multiplex PCR. The data hold 27,000 or so clones, with about 86% observed a single time. V trimming: 5 bases; J trimming: 10 bases; junction bases outside the gene matches: 6. Germline V gene sequence: CDR1 MGHRA, CDR2 YSYEKL. CDR3 length: 14 amino acids. The specimen was unsorted PBMCs, collected 1.2 years after starting antiretroviral therapy. This receptor was obtained from a man aged 50 or older with HIV. J is TRBJ2-1 and V is TRBV4-1; TRBD2 agrees at 12 bases. The CDR3, as DNA: TGCGCCAGCAGCGGGATCGGGACTAGCGGGGAGCAGTTCTTC. It yields the protein CASSGIGTSGEQFF.